What follows is one T cell receptor (beta chain) and its context. Its antigen is undetermined. A read error is possible here, since a much larger clone lies one base away. Making use of molecular barcodes, quantitative 5'-RACE generated TCR beta libraries. TCRdb re-analysed the 5' RACE reads in MiXCR, keeping a single row per CDR3 protein. Of 200,000 to 250,000 distinct CDR3 sequences in the sample, roughly a tenth are singletons; the top ten hold around 3%. This entry comes from a study of CD8 T cells in ankylosing spondylitis. Findings and limits, study-wide: Typical of ankylosing spondylitis blood, it appeared, was a TCR beta motif of about eight highly homologous variants. The authors reported significant enrichment of disease-linked clones in matched ankylosing spondylitis synovial fluid. In the blood and synovial fluid of reactive arthritis, some motif variants had been previously reported.

Germline assignment: CDR1 SGHVS and CDR2 FQNEAQ. V lost 6 bases to trimming and J lost 1 base, with 19 bases between them. The length of the CDR3 is 17 residues. The specimen sequenced was blood, either unsorted or a sorted T cell fraction (not recorded which). V is TRBV7-8 and J is TRBJ1-5; D unresolved. The receptor comes from a male donor with ankylosing spondylitis or in good health (not recorded which). This CDR3 is CASSTGRTRESNQPQHF. DNA for the CDR3: TGTGCCAGCAGTACTGGCAGGACCAGAGAAAGCAATCAGCCCCAGCATTTT.